Listed below are T cell receptor beta chains from one sample, sequenced in a study of beta chain features in type 1 diabetes. The method was immunoSEQ multiplex PCR; TCRdb's version includes in-frame clones alone and lacks a portion of them. In the table there are hundreds of thousands of clones, roughly an eighth of which are singletons. Sequencing was carried out using naive CD4+ T cells from blood. The receptors come from a man aged 18 to 29 with type 1 diabetes. Each CDR3 is given with its conserved first and last residue. A D gene is named only where the DNA matches it firmly. Not every row has a clone size; where given, it reads once, few, many or a size class.

DNA	CDR3	D	size	V	J
TGTGCCTGGAGTGCCCCCCGGGCAGGGAGTAATCCCGGGGAGCTGTTTTTT	CAWSAPRAGSNPGELFF	.	few	TRBV30	TRBJ2-2
TGTGCCAGCAGTCCTCGAACGGGGAATGCGGCCCAGTACTTC	CASSPRTGNAAQYF	.	.	TRBV27	TRBJ2-5
TGTGCCTGGAGTGTAGGTGCATCGGGTGAGCAGTTCTTC	CAWSVGASGEQFF	.	.	TRBV30	TRBJ2-1
TGTGCCAGCAGCTTGATTGCAGCACAAGATACGCAGTATTTT	CASSLIAAQDTQYF	.	.	TRBV7-3	TRBJ2-3
TGTGCCAGCAGCTTCACGGTGGGCCCGTCCCCAGATACGCAGTATTTT	CASSFTVGPSPDTQYF	.	.	TRBV5-4	TRBJ2-3
TGTGCCAGCAGTCCAGGGGGACTAGCGGGGCATCAGGATACGCAGTATTTT	CASSPGGLAGHQDTQYF	TRBD2	.	TRBV28	TRBJ2-3
TGTGCCAGCAGCACGACCTGGGGCGCGAGCGGAAACACCATATATTTT	CASSTTWGASGNTIYF	.	few	TRBV7-9	TRBJ1-3
TGTGCCAGCAGCCCGGGACTAGCCACGGGTGGTGAGCAGTTCTTC	CASSPGLATGGEQFF	TRBD2	.	TRBV7-2	TRBJ2-1
TGCGCCAGCAGCTCCGGGACTAGCGGGAGGCCCGGCACAGATACGCAGTATTTT	CASSSGTSGRPGTDTQYF	TRBD2	few	TRBV5-1	TRBJ2-3
TGTGCCAGCAGTGCACAGGGGGCAAGGGTGAATGAGCAGTTCTTC	CASSAQGARVNEQFF	TRBD1	.	TRBV6-6	TRBJ2-1
TGTGCCAGCAGCTCCCGGACTAGCGGGAGCACAGATACGCAGTATTTT	CASSSRTSGSTDTQYF	TRBD2	.	TRBV7-9	TRBJ2-3
TGCGCCAGCAACCAATGGACAGGGAACACCGGGGAGCTGTTTTTT	CASNQWTGNTGELFF	TRBD1	.	TRBV10-2	TRBJ2-2
TGCAGCGCCTGGGCCCGCGGGACCGGGGAGCTGTTTTTT	CSAWARGTGELFF	.	.	TRBV29-1	TRBJ2-2
TGTGCCAGCAGCGGCCGGGCCGGATCCTACGAGCAGTACTTC	CASSGRAGSYEQYF	.	few	TRBV7-2	TRBJ2-7
TGTGCCAGCAGTTTATGGGGGGGAGGACAGGGCAACGAGCAGTACTTC	CASSLWGGGQGNEQYF	TRBD1	.	TRBV28	TRBJ2-7
TGTGCCATCAGTGAGTCGGACAGAGGGTTGGCTTTCTTT	CAISESDRGLAFF	.	.	TRBV10-3	TRBJ1-1
TGTGCCAGCAGCCTCGGACAGGGCCTAAACACCGGGGAGCTGTTTTTT	CASSLGQGLNTGELFF	TRBD1	.	TRBV5-4	TRBJ2-2
TGTGCCCTCGCATCCCGGGACTTTGGCGAGCAGTACTTC	CALASRDFGEQYF	.	few	TRBV6-1	TRBJ2-7
TGTGCCAGTAGTATTTCGGGTTTGGGATCTGGAGGGGCCAACGTCCTGACTTTC	CASSISGLGSGGANVLTF	.	few	TRBV19	TRBJ2-6
TGTGCCAGTAGTATAGACCCGCGGCCCGCCCCCGGGAAGCAGTATTTT	CASSIDPRPAPGKQYF	.	.	TRBV19	TRBJ2-3
TGCAGTGCCCAGCTCAATGAGCAGTTCTTC	CSAQLNEQFF	.	.	TRBV20-1	TRBJ2-1
TGCAGCGTTGAAACTACAGGGGCTTCGGTTAGGTATGGCTACACCTTC	CSVETTGASVRYGYTF	TRBD1	few	TRBV29-1	TRBJ1-2
TGTGCCAGCAGCCCCCTCACAGGTAGCGAGCAGTACTTC	CASSPLTGSEQYF	.	.	TRBV7-9	TRBJ2-7
TGTGCCAGCAGTTACCTGGGGGGGAACCGGAACACTGAAGCTTTCTTT	CASSYLGGNRNTEAFF	.	.	TRBV6-5	TRBJ1-1
TGTGCCAGCGCCGTGGGGGACGTGAGTGAGCAGTACTTC	CASAVGDVSEQYF	.	few	TRBV25-1	TRBJ2-7
TGTGCCAGCAGCTCCGGGACAGGGGACAACATTCAGTACTTC	CASSSGTGDNIQYF	TRBD1	few	TRBV5-6	TRBJ2-4
TGCAGCGTTGAAGGTAGTGAAAAACTGTTTTTT	CSVEGSEKLFF	.	.	TRBV29-1	TRBJ1-4
TGTGCCAGCGGGAAGGACGGGAGTGGTGAGACAGATACGCAGTATTTT	CASGKDGSGETDTQYF	.	.	TRBV7-9	TRBJ2-3
TGTGCCAGCAGGACGGGGAGAAATGAGCAGTTCTTC	CASRTGRNEQFF	.	.	TRBV7-2	TRBJ2-1
TGCGCCAGCAGCACATCCGGGACGGATCATTCACCCCTCCACTTT	CASSTSGTDHSPLHF	.	.	TRBV5-1	TRBJ1-6
TGTGCCAGCAGCTTAGAGGGAGCTAGCGGGGGACGCTACGAGCAGTACTTC	CASSLEGASGGRYEQYF	TRBD2	few	TRBV7-6	TRBJ2-7
TGTGCCAGCAGCTTGGGGCCGGGTACTGAAGCTTTCTTT	CASSLGPGTEAFF	.	.	TRBV5-4	TRBJ1-1
TGCAGCGTGGCTGCGGACAGGGTGGGTGAGCAGTACTTC	CSVAADRVGEQYF	TRBD1	.	TRBV29-1	TRBJ2-7
TGTGCCAGCAGCGTAGGGCTAGCGGGGCGGGAGACCCAGTACTTC	CASSVGLAGRETQYF	TRBD2	few	TRBV9	TRBJ2-5
TGTGCCAGCTCACCACCAAATCAGGGATACTACAATGAGCAGTTCTTC	CASSPPNQGYYNEQFF	.	few	TRBV18	TRBJ2-1
TGTGCCAGCAGTGAAGAGGCACTCTCCTACGAGCAGTACTTC	CASSEEALSYEQYF	.	few	TRBV2	TRBJ2-7
TGTGCCAGCTCACCAAACAGAGTACAGGGTTCGTCTGGAAACACCATATATTTT	CASSPNRVQGSSGNTIYF	.	.	TRBV18	TRBJ1-3